This T cell receptor beta chain was recovered during a study of T cell repertoires in cytomegalovirus infection. Study background: Recently identified HLA-C-restricted and well-studied HLA-B-restricted CMV epitopes were used. Public TCR beta signatures provided an indication of both CMV infection and a matching HLA type.

TCRdb reprocessed the reads with MiXCR, giving one entry per CDR3 protein. In the table there are approximately 1,000,000 distinct CDR3 sequences, approximately 31% of which are singletons. This clonotype was counted between two and nine times. Its specificity is not known. General observations from the study: The ex vivo response was dominated by HLA-C-restricted CMV-specific TCR beta clonotypes. Using cumulative public TCR beta family frequency, the authors identified those who carried CMV together with the relevant HLA.

V dropped 0 bases and J dropped 2 bases, with 11 bases sitting between them. The CDR3 loop spans 15 amino acids. Germline assignment: CDR1 LGHNT and CDR2 FRNRAP. Sequencing used cultured CD8+ T cells from PBMCs, obtained from culture after CMV antigen stimulation. The sequence derives from a human donor in good health (CMV status not recorded). Some clones in this sample may be carry-over from other donors' samples. The rearrangement joins TRBV12-5 to TRBJ2-7, with D perhaps TRBD1 (8 bases). CDR3 in amino acids: CASGLVQGGPYEQYF. Here the CDR3 DNA reads TGTGCTAGTGGTTTGGTACAGGGGGGGCCCTACGAGCAGTACTTC.